This T cell receptor (beta chain) was sequenced in a study of shared clonotypes between healthy human individuals. The CDR3 totals 13 residues. Germline V gene data show CDR1 as SSHAT and CDR2 as FNYEAQ (reference sequence). Clones were read by immunoSEQ multiplex PCR, and TCRdb kept only the in-frame ones, dropping some. The data contain a few million clones, 95% of them singletons. On this clone itself: The germline gene is not matched at one end of the junction; a read error may be the cause. This sample includes further DNA sequences coding for the same CDR3.

This TCR came from a man aged 18 to 30 in good health. The specimen sequenced was naive CD4+ T cells sorted from blood. Described subset: CD45RA+ positively selected. The chain is built from TRBV7-7 and TRBJ2-5, with TRBD2 as a possible D gene (5 bases). The CDR3 here is CASSSGYQETQYF. CDR3 nucleotide sequence: TGTGCTAGCAGCTCGGGATACCAAGAGACCCAGTACTTC.